The 8 T cell receptor beta chains in this list originate from one sample, sequenced in a study of response to subunit inactivated influenza vaccine. MiXCR, applied by TCRdb to the RT-PCR reads, yields one record per CDR3 protein. The sample records a few hundred thousand distinct CDR3 sequences, 14% being singletons. This sample comprised PBMCs from blood, obtained 11 to 12 days after vaccination. All receptors come from a man between 45 and 60 years old who received an inactivated influenza vaccine.

V gene TRBV9 combines with J gene TRBJ2-3; no clear D. Per germline, CDR1 SGDLS and CDR2 YYNGEE. V lost 0 bases and J 3 bases, leaving 5 bases between the germline ends. The CDR3 contains 13 residues. DNA for the CDR3: TGTGCCAGCAGCGTAGACAGTACAGATACGCAGTATTTT. It yields the protein CASSVDSTDTQYF.

The chain employs TRBV20-1 and TRBJ2-5; possibly TRBD1 for D (6 bases). Trimming pared 5 bases from V and 5 bases from J, leaving 15 bases between. Germline V gene data show CDR1 as DFQATT and CDR2 as SNEGSKA (reference sequence). The CDR3 consists of 13 residues. CDR3 nucleotides: TGCAGTGCTCCGGTTGGGGGCGTCGAGACCCAGTACTTC. Its translation: CSAPVGGVETQYF.

This clonotype was detected only a few times. The gene calls are TRBV3-1 and TRBJ2-7, with D uncertain. Trimming took off 2 bases at V and 1 base at J, with 9 bases between the two ends. The CDR3 contains 14 residues. Germline CDR1 is LGHDT and CDR2 is YNNKEL (reference sequence). For the CDR3, the DNA is TGTGCCAGCAGCCAATTCACTTCTTCCTACGAGCAGTACTTC. Translating gives CASSQFTSSYEQYF.

The rearrangement uses TRBV6-1 and TRBJ2-3, with D perhaps TRBD2 (5 bases). This CDR3 contains 16 residues. Between the trimmed V and J ends, which lost 6 bases and 4 bases, there was a span of 20 bases. Germline-derived CDR1 and CDR2 are MNHNS and SASEGT. This CDR3 reads CASSPPIGAVADTQYF. CDR3 DNA sequence: TGTGCCAGCAGCCCACCGATCGGAGCGGTGGCAGATACGCAGTATTTT.

This chain links TRBV5-6 with TRBJ2-3; no reliable D call. The CDR3 contains 16 residues. Trimming left V 4 bases short and J 2 bases short, with 17 bases between. Germline loops: CDR1 SGHDT, CDR2 YYEEEE. The CDR3 DNA sequence: TGTGCCAGCAGCCCCCCCTGGCCGGATTTCACAGATACGCAGTATTTT. Translating it yields CASSPPWPDFTDTQYF.

Only a few counts were recorded for this clonotype. The CDR3 coding sequence is TGTGCCAGCAAGGGTTCAGATACGCAGTATTTT. Its translation: CASKGSDTQYF. V gene TRBV6-2 or TRBV6-3 combines with J gene TRBJ2-3, with D hard to call. Germline values: CDR1 MNHEY, CDR2 SVGEGT. This CDR3 region has 11 residues. V lost 7 bases to trimming and J lost 4 bases, with 6 bases between them.

This clonotype was seen more than once but under ten times. The chain uses TRBV20-1 and TRBJ2-1; D is perhaps TRBD1 or TRBD2 (5 bases each). The CDR3 spans 18 residues. V was trimmed by 6 bases and J by 6 bases, leaving 30 bases between them. CDR1 and CDR2 from the germline V gene are DFQATT and SNEGSKA (reference sequence). Here the CDR3 DNA reads TGCAGTGCAGCCCCACTGGGACGAAGAACCATATTGTCCAATGAGCAGTTCTTC. Translated, it gives CSAAPLGRRTILSNEQFF.

At least ten counts were recorded for this clonotype. The rearrangement joins TRBV7-2 to TRBJ2-5, with TRBD2 identical over 7 bases. This CDR3 is 13 amino acids long. With V trimmed by 6 bases and J by 2 bases, 3 bases remained unmatched. Germline assignment: CDR1 SGHTA and CDR2 FQGNSA. CDR3 sequence (DNA): TGTGCCAGCAGAAAGGGACTACAAGAGACCCAGTACTTC. This codes for CASRKGLQETQYF. The whole variable domain, filled in from reference TRBV7-2 and TRBJ2-5, reads GAGVSQSPSNKVTEKGKDVELRCDPISGHTALYWYRQSLGQGLEFLIYFQGNSAPDKSGLPSDRFSAERTGGSVSTLTIQRTQQEDSAVYLCASRKGLQETQYFGPGTRLLVL.